Detailed here is one T cell receptor beta chain. Cohorts were assigned according to the clinical history that participants reported. Recovered status in Cohort 3 required two negative PCRs, clearance, or symptom resolution. From germline, CDR1 is SGHTA and CDR2 FQGNSA. V dropped 3 bases and J dropped 5; count of bases not matched to a gene: 9. CDR3 length: 15 amino acids. The repertoire was sequenced with immunoSEQ multiplex PCR; TCRdb's copy has only in-frame clones and lacks some. The data contain a few hundred thousand clones, around 89% of them singletons. The data were taken from a study of blood T cell repertoires in COVID-19. Study-wide background: Researchers got acute and convalescent COVID-19 samples from the United States, Italy and Spain.

Sequencing input: PBMCs or T cells enriched from blood (not recorded which). The rearrangement uses TRBV7-2 and TRBJ1-1, with 7 nucleotides matching TRBD1. The TCR sequence derives from a woman aged 40 to 50 who had recovered from COVID-19. In DNA form, the CDR3 reads TGTGCCAGCAGCTTCGAAGGGGGCTCGCGAACTGAAGCTTTCTTT. It is translated as CASSFEGGSRTEAFF. Complete variable domain (other parts from reference TRBV7-2 and TRBJ1-1): GAGVSQSPSNKVTEKGKDVELRCDPISGHTALYWYRQSLGQGLEFLIYFQGNSAPDKSGLPSDRFSAERTGGSVSTLTIQRTQQEDSAVYLCASSFEGGSRTEAFFGQGTRLTVV.